This is a list of T cell receptor beta chains from one sample in a study of type 1 regulatory T cells. One entry per CDR3 protein results from TCRdb running MiXCR on the reads. This table has 15,000 to 20,000 distinct CDR3 sequences, roughly a tenth appearing once. Input material: CD4+ T cells, either the whole sample or a sorted fraction (not recorded which). All receptors derive from a human donor in good health. Each CDR3 is given with its conserved first and last residue. D genes are given only for firm matches. The size field is filled for only some rows; it gives once, few, many or a size class.

V	J	size	D	CDR3	DNA
TRBV5-1	TRBJ1-1	many	.	CASSSALSTEAFF	TGCGCCAGCAGTTCAGCCCTGAGCACTGAAGCTTTCTTT
TRBV19	TRBJ2-7	medium-sized	.	CASGTGTTYEQYF	TGTGCCTCTGGCACAGGAACGACCTACGAGCAGTACTTC
TRBV5-1	TRBJ2-3	.	.	CASSSGRQNTDTQYF	TGCGCCAGCAGCTCGGGACGGCAGAACACAGATACGCAGTATTTT
TRBV5-1	TRBJ2-7	few	.	CASSFGQLYEQYF	TGCGCCAGCAGCTTCGGGCAGCTCTACGAGCAGTACTTC
TRBV5-5	TRBJ1-2	many	.	CASSPLGVPSNYGYTF	TGTGCCAGCAGCCCTCTTGGGGTCCCCTCTAACTATGGCTACACCTTC
TRBV19	TRBJ2-7	.	.	CASSTRGTPGEQYF	TGTGCCAGTAGTACCCGCGGGACCCCCGGAGAGCAGTACTTC
TRBV12-3/TRBV12-4	TRBJ1-5	many	.	CASSIEGGGGQPQHF	TGTGCCAGCAGTATAGAGGGCGGGGGGGGACAGCCCCAGCATTTT
TRBV6-2/TRBV6-3	TRBJ2-3	few	TRBD2	CASSLLAGTQYF	TGTGCCAGCAGTTTACTAGCGGGGACGCAGTATTTT
TRBV7-6	TRBJ2-3	.	TRBD2	CASSLGTSGPRPDTQYF	TGTGCCAGCAGCTTAGGGACTAGCGGTCCCAGGCCAGATACGCAGTATTTT
TRBV5-6	TRBJ2-4	few	.	CASTLGASQNIQYF	TGTGCCAGCACTCTCGGGGCATCCCAAAACATTCAGTACTTC
TRBV2	TRBJ1-1	few	.	CASSDVSLNTEAFF	TGTGCCAGCAGTGATGTCAGCCTGAACACTGAAGCTTTCTTT
TRBV12-3/TRBV12-4	TRBJ1-5	few	.	CASSFAGGGQPQHF	TGTGCCAGCAGTTTTGCGGGGGGCGGACAGCCCCAGCATTTT
TRBV29-1	TRBJ2-3	medium-sized	TRBD2	CSVERETGAGVEDTQYF	TGCAGCGTTGAGAGGGAAACGGGAGCGGGAGTGGAAGATACGCAGTATTTT
TRBV7-6	TRBJ2-7	.	.	CASSLVSGPNCEQYF	TGTGCCAGCAGCTTAGTAAGCGGACCAAACTGCGAGCAGTACTTC
TRBV30	TRBJ1-3	.	.	CAWSRNSGNTIYF	TGTGCCTGGAGTCGCAATTCTGGAAACACCATATATTTT
TRBV14	TRBJ2-1	.	TRBD2	CASSQDWGTKQFF	TGTGCCAGCAGCCAAGATTGGGGGACTAAGCAGTTCTTC
TRBV20-1	TRBJ1-6	many	.	CSARAISALNSPLHF	TGCAGTGCTAGGGCCATCAGCGCCCTTAATTCACCCCTCCACTTT
TRBV5-1	TRBJ2-2	.	TRBD2	CASSLSSGLANTGELFF	TGCGCCAGCAGCTTGTCTAGCGGCCTCGCGAACACCGGGGAGCTGTTTTTT
TRBV5-1	TRBJ1-4	few	.	CASSLTQGAQLFF	TGCGCCAGCAGCTTGACACAGGGTGCTCAACTGTTTTTT
TRBV12-3/TRBV12-4	TRBJ2-3	many	TRBD2	CASSLRTSGTTDTQYF	TGTGCCAGCAGTCTAAGGACTAGCGGAACCACAGATACGCAGTATTTT
TRBV28	TRBJ1-6	medium-sized	TRBD1	CASSLGQGEAPLHF	TGTGCCAGCAGTCTCGGACAGGGTGAGGCACCCCTCCACTTT
TRBV5-6	TRBJ2-3	.	TRBD2	CASSLGSSGSGGNF	TGTGCCAGCAGCTTGGGCAGTAGCGGGAGCGGCGGAAATTTT
TRBV5-1	TRBJ1-1	.	.	CASSLDGGGLEAFF	TGCGCCAGCAGCTTGGATGGGGGTGGGCTTGAAGCTTTCTTT
TRBV25-1	TRBJ1-4	medium-sized	.	CASSPGQSTNEKLFF	TGTGCCAGCAGTCCTGGACAGTCAACTAATGAAAAACTGTTTTTT
TRBV6-2/TRBV6-3	TRBJ2-1	medium-sized	.	CASRYASVHEQFF	TGTGCCAGCAGATACGCCTCGGTCCATGAGCAGTTCTTC
TRBV3-1	TRBJ2-2	many	TRBD2	CASSRRVAGSTGELFF	TGTGCCAGCAGCCGTCGCGTAGCGGGAAGCACCGGGGAGCTGTTTTTT
TRBV28	TRBJ2-4	many	TRBD1	CASSLLTGTGGKKLAKNIQYF	TGTGCCAGCAGTTTATTGACCGGGACAGGGGGCAAAAAACTAGCCAAAAACATTCAGTACTTC
TRBV12-3/TRBV12-4	TRBJ1-4	.	.	CASSFLLTGKLFF	TGTGCCAGCAGTTTCTTGCTGACCGGAAAACTGTTTTTT
TRBV6-2/TRBV6-3	TRBJ2-1	few	TRBD1	CASRRPPTGWSANEQFF	TGTGCCAGCAGACGCCCCCCGACAGGGTGGTCGGCGAATGAGCAGTTCTTC
TRBV7-2	TRBJ2-1	few	TRBD2	CASSYGRPRLSEQFF	TGTGCCAGCAGCTACGGGAGGCCGCGGCTCAGTGAGCAGTTCTTC
TRBV28	TRBJ2-7	many	TRBD2	CASSTPAGGLYEQYF	TGTGCCAGCAGTACCCCCGCGGGAGGGCTCTACGAGCAGTACTTC
TRBV5-1	TRBJ1-6	.	.	CASSLGPSSSDNSPLHF	TGCGCCAGCAGCTTGGGTCCCTCCTCCTCGGATAATTCACCCCTCCACTTT
TRBV7-2	TRBJ2-2	once	TRBD2	CASSWGLVNTGELFF	TGTGCCAGCAGCTGGGGACTAGTGAACACCGGGGAGCTGTTTTTT
TRBV5-1	TRBJ2-3	.	.	CASSLDRAADTQYF	TGCGCCAGCAGCTTGGACAGGGCGGCAGATACGCAGTATTTT
TRBV20-1	TRBJ2-2	.	TRBD2	CSARGAGLAGGELFF	TGCAGTGCTAGAGGGGCCGGGCTAGCGGGCGGGGAGCTGTTTTTT
TRBV5-1	TRBJ2-1	medium-sized	TRBD2	CASSVSGSNSNEQFF	TGCGCCAGCAGTGTAAGCGGGAGTAATTCCAATGAGCAGTTCTTC
TRBV11-2	TRBJ1-3	many	TRBD1	CASSLTGASGNTIYF	TGTGCCAGCAGCTTGACAGGGGCCTCTGGAAACACCATATATTTT
TRBV12-3/TRBV12-4	TRBJ2-7	few	.	CASSFFGARYEQYF	TGTGCCAGCAGTTTCTTCGGGGCCAGGTACGAGCAGTACTTC
TRBV12-3/TRBV12-4	TRBJ1-1	many	.	CASSYGGETEAFF	TGTGCCAGCAGTTATGGAGGGGAGACTGAAGCTTTCTTT
TRBV30	TRBJ2-2	many	TRBD2	CAWSGMVAGTGELFF	TGTGCCTGGAGTGGTATGGTAGCGGGTACCGGGGAGCTGTTTTTT
TRBV5-1	TRBJ2-5	many	.	CASSLNPDRQETQYF	TGCGCCAGCAGCTTGAACCCCGACAGACAAGAGACCCAGTACTTC
TRBV5-1	TRBJ1-1	many	.	CASSLGVGAEAFF	TGCGCCAGCAGCTTGGGAGTCGGCGCTGAAGCTTTCTTT
TRBV3-1	TRBJ2-7	many	.	CASSQAGAFTFQYF	TGTGCCAGCAGCCAAGCTGGGGCGTTCACTTTCCAGTACTTC
TRBV5-1	TRBJ2-2	.	TRBD2	CASSKRAGGSNTGELFF	TGCGCCAGCAGTAAAAGAGCGGGAGGGTCGAACACCGGGGAGCTGTTTTTT
TRBV20-1	TRBJ2-5	few	.	CSAGGKETQYF	TGCAGTGCTGGGGGGAAAGAGACCCAGTACTTC
TRBV12-3/TRBV12-4	TRBJ2-5	many	.	CASSSGETQYF	TGTGCCAGCAGTTCAGGGGAGACCCAGTACTTC
TRBV7-3	TRBJ2-2	.	.	CASSSGRQMVGELFF	TGTGCCAGCAGCTCAGGCCGACAGATGGTCGGGGAGCTGTTTTTT
TRBV5-5	TRBJ2-7	.	.	CASSRDPPSEQYF	TGTGCCAGCAGCCGGGATCCTCCCTCCGAGCAGTACTTC
TRBV9	TRBJ2-5	medium-sized	TRBD1	CASSASGQQETQYF	TGTGCCAGCAGCGCGTCGGGACAGCAAGAGACCCAGTACTTC
TRBV29-1	TRBJ1-2	many	.	CSVLWTYGYTF	TGCAGCGTCCTTTGGACATATGGCTACACCTTC
TRBV6-2/TRBV6-3	TRBJ2-1	medium-sized	TRBD2	CASSPPTSGRGNEQFF	TGTGCCAGCAGCCCCCCGACTAGCGGGAGAGGTAATGAGCAGTTCTTC
TRBV11-2	TRBJ2-3	few	.	CASSPTGWADTQYF	TGTGCCAGCAGCCCGACGGGATGGGCAGATACGCAGTATTTT
TRBV20-1	TRBJ2-1	few	TRBD2	CSARQSGMSSYNEQFF	TGCAGTGCTAGACAAAGCGGGATGAGCTCCTACAATGAGCAGTTCTTC
TRBV7-8	TRBJ2-3	many	TRBD1	CASSSDRRSTDTQYF	TGTGCCAGCAGCTCGGACAGGCGTAGCACAGATACGCAGTATTTT
TRBV15	TRBJ2-3	many	TRBD2	CATSRDGGRADTQYF	TGTGCCACCAGCAGAGATGGAGGGAGGGCCGATACGCAGTATTTT
TRBV5-5	TRBJ2-5	few	TRBD2	CASSPTSGLQETQYF	TGTGCCAGCAGCCCTACTAGCGGACTTCAAGAGACCCAGTACTTC
TRBV5-4	TRBJ2-5	many	.	CASSLALETQYF	TGTGCCAGCAGCTTGGCGTTAGAGACCCAGTACTTC
TRBV7-3	TRBJ2-2	many	.	CASSPGPLGLLAGELFF	TGTGCCAGCAGCCCCGGCCCATTAGGACTCCTTGCGGGGGAGCTGTTTTTT